Below, 26 T cell receptor beta chains from the same sample are listed, as sequenced in a study of T cells in Graves' hyperthyroidism and ophthalmopathy. RNA transcripts provided the source from which TCR beta CDR3 regions were amplified. The primer set for the first-round RT-PCR of the TCR CDR3 was HTBI. TCRdb called the multiplex PCR reads again in MiXCR, with one record for every CDR3 protein. This sample yields around 480,000 distinct CDR3 sequences, of which approximately 15% are seen a single time; roughly 17% belongs to the top ten. The sample was blood. Source of these receptors: a woman in her late teens or twenties with Graves' hyperthyroidism.

This clonotype appeared many times. This chain joins TRBV6-5 and TRBJ1-2; D possibly corresponds to TRBD1 (5 bases). The germline CDR1 and CDR2 sequences are MNHEY and SVGAGI. This CDR3 is 16 amino acids long. V was trimmed by 0 bases and J by 8 bases, leaving 19 bases between them. The CDR3 loop is CASSYSNFPGVGGYTF. The CDR3 coding sequence is TGTGCCAGCAGTTACTCGAACTTCCCGGGGGTTGGGGGCTACACCTTC.

There are many counts of this clonotype. The rearrangement joins TRBV6-2 or TRBV6-3 to TRBJ2-1; 7 nucleotides line up with TRBD2. CDR3 length equals 16 residues. Germline V gene sequence: CDR1 MNHEY, CDR2 SVGEGT. Unmatched junction bases numbered 8, after V lost 2 bases and J lost 4 bases. The CDR3 DNA follows: TGTGCCAGCAGTTACCCCACGGGGGAGGGATACAATGAGCAGTTCTTC. This sequence encodes CASSYPTGEGYNEQFF.

This clonotype was recorded many times. The genes are TRBV20-1 and TRBJ2-3, with D perhaps TRBD2 (5 bases). The CDR3 covers 16 residues. With 3 bases removed from V and 1 base from J, the gap between germline ends came to 17 bases. The germline V gene has CDR1 DFQATT and CDR2 SNEGSKA (reference sequence). The CDR3 nucleotides are TGCAGTGCTAGGGCCCCCGGCGGGCCAGGCACAGATACGCAGTATTTT. It codes for CSARAPGGPGTDTQYF.

A remark on this clonotype: At one end, the junction sequence differs from germline, possibly due to a read error. The chain has TRBV5-6 and TRBJ2-1, with 10 bases matching TRBD2. Germline CDR1 reads SGHDT; CDR2 reads YYEEEE. The CDR3 is 16 residues long. Here the CDR3 reads CAGSLASGSSYNEQFF. CDR3 DNA: TGTGCCGGCAGCTTGGCTAGCGGGAGCTCCTACAATGAGCAGTTCTTC.

This clonotype was counted ten times or more. The chain links TRBV2 to TRBJ2-1; a possible D gene is TRBD1 (6 bases). Per the germline V gene, CDR1 is SNHLY and CDR2 is FYNNEI. The CDR3 extends over 13 amino acids. The V end lost 3 bases, the J end lost 4 bases, and 7 bases lay between the germline ends. The CDR3 DNA follows: TGTGCCAGCAGTGACGACAGGTACAATGAGCAGTTCTTC. Translation: CASSDDRYNEQFF.

The sample holds a few counts of this clonotype. The chain joins TRBV2 to TRBJ2-7; D possibly matches TRBD1 or TRBD2 (5 bases each). The germline V and J ends were trimmed by 10 bases and 3 bases, with 10 bases remaining between them. CDR1 and CDR2 (germline): SNHLY, FYNNEI. The CDR3 covers 11 residues. CDR3 DNA: TGTGCCACCGGGACGGGCTACGAGCAGTACTTC. It codes for CATGTGYEQYF.

In this sample, this clonotype turned up many times. V gene TRBV6-1 combines with J gene TRBJ2-2; D is undetermined. The CDR3 covers 14 residues. V was clipped by 2 bases and J by 0 bases, with 4 bases between them. The V gene's germline CDR1 is MNHNS and CDR2 SASEGT. The CDR3 sequence is CASSETSNTGELFF. In DNA form, the CDR3 reads TGTGCCAGCAGTGAAACCTCGAACACCGGGGAGCTGTTTTTT.

This clonotype was observed at least ten times. This chain links TRBV29-1 with TRBJ2-3; D is ambiguous. The CDR3 contains 13 residues. Germline loops: CDR1 SQVTM, CDR2 ANQGSEA. With 4 bases removed from V and 6 bases from J, the gap between germline ends came to 14 bases. The CDR3 loop reads CSVVGLIDDTQYF. The CDR3 DNA reads as TGCAGCGTTGTTGGCCTTATCGACGATACGCAGTATTTT.

This clonotype was seen ten or more times. The gene calls are TRBV5-1 and TRBJ2-2; the D gene is possibly TRBD2 (5 bases). Germline V CDR1 and CDR2: SGHRS, YFSETQ. This CDR3 is 14 amino acids long. Trimming left V 5 bases short and J 2 bases short, with 10 bases between. CDR3 protein: CASSSAVNTGELFF. CDR3 DNA: TGCGCCAGCAGTTCAGCGGTTAACACCGGGGAGCTGTTTTTT.

The CDR3 reads CASRVGQQEAFF. As DNA, the CDR3 is TGTGCCAGCAGAGTCGGACAGCAAGAAGCTTTCTTT. The V gene is TRBV12-3 or TRBV12-4, the J gene TRBJ1-1, with D possibly being TRBD1 (6 bases). The V end was cut by 6 bases, the J end by 8 bases, with 13 bases between. CDR3 length: 12 residues.

This clonotype was counted many times. The CDR3 spells CASRPPGTAKNIQYF. The CDR3 bases are TGTGCCAGCAGGCCGCCCGGGACAGCCAAAAACATTCAGTACTTC. J is TRBJ2-4 and V is TRBV6-1, with D possibly called TRBD1 or TRBD2 (5 bases each). V was clipped by 6 bases and J by 0 bases, with 12 bases between them. Germline CDR1 MNHNS, CDR2 SASEGT. The CDR3 is 15 amino acids.

Only a few counts were recorded for this clonotype. The chain uses TRBV7-9 and TRBJ1-2; a weak D match, TRBD1 (5 bases). The V gene's germline CDR1 is SEHNR and CDR2 FQNEAQ (reference sequence). Trimming removed 3 bases from V and 6 bases from J, with 20 bases in between. CDR3 size: 16 residues. CDR3 sequence: CASSLDIGANLDGYTF. DNA for the CDR3: TGTGCCAGCAGCTTGGATATCGGGGCTAATCTGGATGGCTACACCTTC. The entire variable domain, with the rest obtained from reference TRBV7-9 and TRBJ1-2, is as follows: DTGVSQNPRHKITKRGQNVTFRCDPISEHNRLYWYRQTLGQGPEFLTYFQNEAQLEKSRLLSDRFSAERPKGSFSTLEIQRTEQGDSAMYLCASSLDIGANLDGYTFGSGTRLTVV.

This clonotype was detected ten times or more. This sequence joins TRBV2 and TRBJ2-5, with D possibly matching TRBD2 (7 bases). Trimming left V 1 base short and J 2 bases short, with 17 bases between. Germline V gene lookup returns CDR1 SNHLY and CDR2 FYNNEI. The CDR3 length is 17 residues. The CDR3 spells CASSEEWEGGTQETQYF. The CDR3, as DNA: TGTGCCAGCAGTGAAGAGTGGGAGGGGGGAACTCAAGAGACCCAGTACTTC.

The rearrangement links TRBV19 to TRBJ1-2; D unresolved. V shed 8 bases and J shed 4 bases, with 20 bases lying between them. This CDR3 has 15 amino acids. The germline CDR1 and CDR2 sequences are LNHDA and SQIVND (reference sequence). CDR3 sequence: CASALRAQPLYGYTF. DNA of the CDR3: TGTGCCAGTGCCCTTCGGGCCCAACCGCTCTATGGCTACACCTTC.

This clonotype was recorded a few times. The V and J genes are TRBV7-2 and TRBJ1-1; no clear D. V lost 7 bases and J lost 0, with 6 bases in between. Germline V CDR1 and CDR2: SGHTA, FQGNSA. The CDR3 covers 12 residues. CDR3 amino acids: CASNPVNTEAFF. DNA for the CDR3: TGTGCCAGCAACCCTGTGAACACTGAAGCTTTCTTT.

This clonotype has just one count. This chain uses TRBV4-1 with TRBJ2-2; 9 nucleotides match TRBD2. The V gene end was trimmed by 0 bases and the J gene end by 0 bases; junction bases not matched to a gene: 11. This CDR3 comprises 20 residues. Germline lookup yields CDR1 MGHRA and CDR2 YSYEKL. Here the CDR3 DNA reads TGCGCCAGCAGCCAAGAGTCCACTACTAGCGGGTTCGCGAACACCGGGGAGCTGTTTTTT. It yields the protein CASSQESTTSGFANTGELFF.

In this sample, this clonotype turned up many times. This chain links TRBV10-2 with TRBJ1-5, with TRBD1 identical over 7 bases. Germline-derived CDR1 and CDR2 are WSHSY and SAAADI. Trimming at V came to 3 bases and at J to 3 bases, leaving 5 bases not matched to a gene. The CDR3 spans 15 residues. The CDR3 DNA reads TGCGCCAGCAGTGACGAACAGGGGATCAATCAGCCCCAGCATTTT. Protein: CASSDEQGINQPQHF.

This clonotype was seen ten or more times. This chain connects TRBV11-3 to TRBJ2-1; 11 bases match TRBD2. Germline loops: CDR1 SGHNT, CDR2 YENEEA. The trim removed 4 bases at V and 4 bases at J, leaving 3 bases unmatched. This CDR3 has 15 amino acids. CDR3 DNA sequence: TGTGCCAGCAGCTCACTAGCGGGAGATTACAATGAGCAGTTCTTC. Residues: CASSSLAGDYNEQFF.

This clonotype was detected many times. The CDR3 sequence is CASSQDRGTYEQYF. The CDR3 bases are TGTGCCAGCAGCCAGGACAGGGGGACCTACGAGCAGTACTTC. The chain links TRBV14 to TRBJ2-7; TRBD1 agrees at 10 bases. CDR3 length: 14 amino acids. The V and J ends lost 3 bases and 2 bases, in that order; junction bases with no gene match: 1. The germline CDR1 and CDR2 sequences are SGHDN and FVKESK.

This clonotype has ten or more counts. The rearrangement joins TRBV6-1 to TRBJ2-7; D is unresolved. Trimming stripped 7 bases from V and 2 bases from J, with 9 bases between. The CDR3 covers 12 residues. Germline V gives CDR1 MNHNS, CDR2 SASEGT. In DNA, the CDR3 is TGTGCCAGCAACGACGGACCCTACGAGCAGTACTTC. Residues: CASNDGPYEQYF.

The rearrangement joins TRBV7-2 to TRBJ2-7, with D maybe TRBD2 (6 bases). The CDR3 length is 15 residues. V lost 1 base to trimming and J lost 2 bases, with 12 bases between them. Germline V gene lookup returns CDR1 SGHTA and CDR2 FQGNSA. CDR3 amino acids: CASSLGGTLTYEQYF. The CDR3 DNA reads as TGTGCCAGCAGCTTAGGGGGGACTCTAACCTACGAGCAGTACTTC.

The rearrangement links TRBV12-3 or TRBV12-4 to TRBJ2-3; 11 bases match TRBD2. The CDR3 length is 14 residues. V was pared by 6 bases and J by 6 bases, with 5 bases of the junction left unmatched. The DNA of the CDR3 is TGTGCCAGCAGACTAGCGGGAGATCCGGATACGCAGTATTTT. This translates into CASRLAGDPDTQYF.

This clonotype was detected ten times or more. The chain carries TRBV5-1 and TRBJ1-5; D remains ambiguous. This CDR3 is 15 amino acids long. V lost 4 bases, J lost 0 bases, and 11 bases lay in between. Germline CDR1 SGHRS, CDR2 YFSETQ. The CDR3 DNA sequence: TGCGCCAGCAGCGCTGAATGGGGTAGCAATCAGCCCCAGCATTTT. It translates to CASSAEWGSNQPQHF.

The J gene is TRBJ1-5, the V gene TRBV5-1; D not resolved. Germline V lookup: CDR1 SGHRS, CDR2 YFSETQ. The CDR3 runs to 15 residues. V was shortened by 0 bases and J by 6 bases, with 13 bases between the two germline ends. CDR3: CASSLDTSRGQPQHF. The DNA for the CDR3 is TGCGCCAGCAGCTTGGACACGTCACGGGGTCAGCCCCAGCATTTT. Using reference TRBV5-1 and TRBJ1-5 for the parts outside the CDR3, the full variable domain is KAGVTQTPRYLIKTRGQQVTLSCSPISGHRSVSWYQQTPGQGLQFLFEYFSETQRNKGNFPGRFSGRQFSNSRSEMNVSTLELGDSALYLCASSLDTSRGQPQHFGDGTRLSIL.

This clonotype showed up just a few times. The V call is TRBV12-5, the J call TRBJ2-3; no clear D. The V gene lost 6 bases and the J gene lost 1 base, with 8 bases spanning the gap. The V gene's germline CDR1 is LGHNT and CDR2 FRNRAP. The CDR3 spans 13 residues. The CDR3 protein is CASGSGGTDTQYF. The CDR3 DNA follows: TGTGCTAGTGGCAGTGGGGGCACAGATACGCAGTATTTT. The full variable domain, in which reference TRBV12-5 and TRBJ2-3 provide the parts outside the CDR3, is DARVTQTPRHKVTEMGQEVTMRCQPILGHNTVFWYRQTMMQGLELLAYFRNRAPLDDSGMPKDRFSAEMPDATLATLKIQPSEPRDSAVYFCASGSGGTDTQYFGPGTRLTVL.

V usage is TRBV27 and J usage is TRBJ1-1; D gene unclear. Trimming left V 1 base short and J 11 bases short, with 20 bases between. Germline lookup yields CDR1 MNHEY and CDR2 SMNVEV (reference sequence). The CDR3 sequence is 15 residues long. The CDR3 sequence: CASSLYVGRPGGAFF. DNA of the CDR3: TGTGCCAGCAGTTTATACGTCGGGCGACCTGGTGGGGCTTTCTTT.